These T cell receptor beta chains were read from a single sample in a study of control samples from healthy donors and cancer patients. The table came from immunoSEQ multiplex PCR; TCRdb's copy has only in-frame clones and leaves some out. The sample yields about 40,000 clones, roughly 86% seen once. The source material was PBMCs. These receptors came from a woman aged 55-69 years with lung cancer. Each CDR3 is given with its conserved first and last residue. Fields, in order: clone size, CDR3 length, D gene, V gene, J gene, CDR3 DNA, CDR3 protein. D genes are given only for firm matches. Rows give clone size only sometimes, using once, few, many, or a class for an expanded clone.

abundance: few; len: 14; d_gene: .; v_gene: TRBV19; j_gene: TRBJ1-4; CDR3nt: TGTGCCAGTAGTAACATGGACATTAATGAAAAACTGTTTTTT; CDR3aa: CASSNMDINEKLFF
abundance: .; len: 18; d_gene: TRBD2; v_gene: TRBV19; j_gene: TRBJ2-2; CDR3nt: TGTGCCAGTAGTATAGGTCGCATACTAGCGGAGGGGACCGGGGAGCTGTTTTTT; CDR3aa: CASSIGRILAEGTGELFF
abundance: .; len: 14; d_gene: .; v_gene: TRBV7-2; j_gene: TRBJ2-1; CDR3nt: TGTGCCAGCAGCATACCGGCTCTCATCAATGAGCAGTTCTTC; CDR3aa: CASSIPALINEQFF
abundance: once; len: 12; d_gene: .; v_gene: TRBV7-2; j_gene: TRBJ2-4; CDR3nt: TGTGCCAGCAGCCGAACAGAAAACATTCAGTACTTC; CDR3aa: CASSRTENIQYF
abundance: .; len: 13; d_gene: .; v_gene: TRBV15; j_gene: TRBJ2-5; CDR3nt: TGTGCCACCAGCAGAGTCAGGGAAGAGACCCAGTACTTC; CDR3aa: CATSRVREETQYF
abundance: .; len: 13; d_gene: TRBD1; v_gene: TRBV10-1; j_gene: TRBJ1-1; CDR3nt: TGCGCCAGCAAGACAGGGGATACCCCTGAAGCTTTCTTT; CDR3aa: CASKTGDTPEAFF
abundance: .; len: 13; d_gene: .; v_gene: TRBV7-3; j_gene: TRBJ1-3; CDR3nt: TGTGCCAGCAGCCCAGGACAGGGAAACACCATATATTTT; CDR3aa: CASSPGQGNTIYF
abundance: .; len: 17; d_gene: TRBD2; v_gene: TRBV19; j_gene: TRBJ2-5; CDR3nt: TGTGCCAGTAGTTCTAGCGGGCAAGCACTGGGTCAAGAGACCCAGTACTTC; CDR3aa: CASSSSGQALGQETQYF
abundance: .; len: 15; d_gene: TRBD1; v_gene: TRBV4-3; j_gene: TRBJ2-2; CDR3nt: TGCGCCAGCAGCCCGGGACAGGCGAACACCGGGGAGCTGTTTTTT; CDR3aa: CASSPGQANTGELFF
abundance: .; len: 16; d_gene: .; v_gene: TRBV6-6; j_gene: TRBJ1-1; CDR3nt: TGTGCCAGCTACACTGTGAATCAGGGGAGGAACACTGAAGCTTTCTTT; CDR3aa: CASYTVNQGRNTEAFF
abundance: .; len: 14; d_gene: TRBD2; v_gene: TRBV6-5; j_gene: TRBJ2-5; CDR3nt: TGTGCCAGCACCAAAGGGAGGGGCCGAGAGACCCAGTACTTC; CDR3aa: CASTKGRGRETQYF
abundance: .; len: 17; d_gene: TRBD1; v_gene: TRBV28; j_gene: TRBJ1-5; CDR3nt: TGTGCCAGCAGTTTCCCCCGGTACAGGGGGAGCAATCAGCCCCAGCATTTT; CDR3aa: CASSFPRYRGSNQPQHF
abundance: .; len: 15; d_gene: TRBD2; v_gene: TRBV11-2; j_gene: TRBJ2-1; CDR3nt: TGTGCCAGCAGCTTCATGCTAGCGGGAAACAATGAGCAGTTCTTC; CDR3aa: CASSFMLAGNNEQFF
abundance: .; len: 12; d_gene: .; v_gene: TRBV5-6; j_gene: TRBJ1-2; CDR3nt: TGTGCCAGCAGCTTGGGCAGGCCTGGCTACACCTTC; CDR3aa: CASSLGRPGYTF
abundance: .; len: 12; d_gene: .; v_gene: TRBV5-6; j_gene: TRBJ2-7; CDR3nt: TGTGCCAGCAGCCAGTCAAAATACGAGCAGTACTTC; CDR3aa: CASSQSKYEQYF
abundance: .; len: 16; d_gene: .; v_gene: TRBV25-1; j_gene: TRBJ2-7; CDR3nt: TGTGCCAGCAGTGAATCAGACAGATGGAGGGTAGGGGAGCAGTACTTC; CDR3aa: CASSESDRWRVGEQYF
abundance: few; len: 13; d_gene: .; v_gene: TRBV30; j_gene: TRBJ1-5; CDR3nt: TGTGCCTGGAGTCTGGGGGGGAATCAGCCCCAGCATTTT; CDR3aa: CAWSLGGNQPQHF
abundance: once; len: 15; d_gene: .; v_gene: TRBV7-6; j_gene: TRBJ2-2; CDR3nt: TGTGCCAGCAGCTTGGGGTCGGAGAACACCGGGGAGCTGTTTTTT; CDR3aa: CASSLGSENTGELFF
abundance: once; len: 16; d_gene: .; v_gene: TRBV5-5; j_gene: TRBJ1-1; CDR3nt: TGTGCCAGCAGCTTGGAAAGGGTAAGACCAAACACTGAAGCTTTCTTT; CDR3aa: CASSLERVRPNTEAFF
abundance: once; len: 16; d_gene: .; v_gene: TRBV12-5; j_gene: TRBJ1-5; CDR3nt: TGTGCTAGTGGTTTGGTACTCGGGCAGGTCAATCAGCCCCAGCATTTT; CDR3aa: CASGLVLGQVNQPQHF
abundance: .; len: 13; d_gene: .; v_gene: TRBV28; j_gene: TRBJ2-5; CDR3nt: TGTGCTACAAACCCAGGAGTCCAAGAGACCCAGTACTTC; CDR3aa: CATNPGVQETQYF
abundance: .; len: 15; d_gene: TRBD1; v_gene: TRBV7-2; j_gene: TRBJ2-7; CDR3nt: TGTGCCAGCAGCTCGATTGGGGACAGGGCCAACGAGCAGTACTTC; CDR3aa: CASSSIGDRANEQYF
abundance: .; len: 15; d_gene: .; v_gene: TRBV7-3; j_gene: TRBJ2-3; CDR3nt: TGTGCCAGCAGCCAAACAGGGATGGGTACAGATACGCAGTATTTT; CDR3aa: CASSQTGMGTDTQYF
abundance: .; len: 17; d_gene: .; v_gene: TRBV10-2; j_gene: TRBJ2-2; CDR3nt: TGCGCCAGCAGTGACGTCCCCGGGGGATCGAACACCGGGGAGCTGTTTTTT; CDR3aa: CASSDVPGGSNTGELFF
abundance: .; len: 15; d_gene: .; v_gene: TRBV4-1; j_gene: TRBJ2-7; CDR3nt: TGCGCCAGCAGCAAAGCTCTATCCAACTCCTACGAGCAGTACTTC; CDR3aa: CASSKALSNSYEQYF
abundance: .; len: 18; d_gene: .; v_gene: TRBV28; j_gene: TRBJ2-6; CDR3nt: TGTGCCAGCACCCTAAGGGCATCATTATACACTGGGGCCAACGTCCTGACTTTC; CDR3aa: CASTLRASLYTGANVLTF
abundance: .; len: 15; d_gene: TRBD2; v_gene: TRBV19; j_gene: TRBJ2-1; CDR3nt: TGTGCCACCACGGGGGGGGTATCAGCCTACAATGAGCAGTTCTTC; CDR3aa: CATTGGVSAYNEQFF
abundance: .; len: 16; d_gene: TRBD2; v_gene: TRBV10-3; j_gene: TRBJ2-1; CDR3nt: TGTGCCATCAGTGCATCTAGCGGGAGCGGGGTGAATGAGCAGTTCTTC; CDR3aa: CAISASSGSGVNEQFF
abundance: .; len: 12; d_gene: .; v_gene: TRBV11-2; j_gene: TRBJ1-1; CDR3nt: TGTGCCAGCAGAGAATTCCGGACTGAAGCTTTCTTT; CDR3aa: CASREFRTEAFF
abundance: .; len: 15; d_gene: .; v_gene: TRBV27; j_gene: TRBJ2-7; CDR3nt: TGTGCCAGCAGTTTATCGAAGCCGGTAACCTACGAGCAGTACTTC; CDR3aa: CASSLSKPVTYEQYF
abundance: .; len: 12; d_gene: .; v_gene: TRBV19; j_gene: TRBJ1-2; CDR3nt: TGTGCCAGTAGTCTAGCAGGAGGTGGCTACACCTTC; CDR3aa: CASSLAGGGYTF